These 10 T cell receptor beta chains were all obtained from the same sample, sequenced in a study of OX40 agonist ivuxolimab in advanced cancers. Some clones are missing from TCRdb's copy, which holds only in-frame ones; the method was immunoSEQ multiplex PCR. The sample lists tens of thousands of clones; around 81% were seen once. The sample in question was CD4+ or CD8+ T cells sorted from blood, obtained in a trial of the OX40 agonist ivuxolimab. These receptors originate from an adult with an advanced solid tumor such as melanoma, head and neck, liver or kidney cancer.

DNA for the CDR3: TGCAGCGCCCTACTAGCGATTAGCACAGATACGCAGTATTTT. It specifies CSALLAISTDTQYF. J is TRBJ2-3 and V is TRBV29-1, with 7 bases fitting TRBD2. The V gene's germline CDR1 is SQVTM and CDR2 ANQGSEA. V was pared by 7 bases and J by 0 bases, with 7 bases of the junction left unmatched. This CDR3 has 14 residues.

The CDR3 sequence: CASSFGSSGRDSSYNEQFF. CDR3 DNA sequence: TGTGCCAGCAGCTTCGGCTCTAGCGGGAGGGATAGCTCCTACAATGAGCAGTTCTTC. The V call is TRBV7-9, the J call TRBJ2-1; the match to TRBD2 covers 12 bases. The CDR3 has 19 residues. V lost 3 bases, J lost 0 bases, and 9 bases stayed unmatched. Germline V gene data show CDR1 as SEHNR and CDR2 as FQNEAQ (reference sequence).

This chain links TRBV4-2 with TRBJ2-3, with D maybe TRBD2 (5 bases). The germline gives CDR1 LGHNA, CDR2 YNFKEQ. V lost 0 bases to trimming and J lost 0 bases, with 13 bases between them. This CDR3 spans 17 amino acids. DNA for the CDR3: TGTGCCAGCAGCCAAGAGAAGGCGTGGACTAGCACAGATACGCAGTATTTT. Its protein is CASSQEKAWTSTDTQYF.

Sample share makes this clone medium-sized. J is TRBJ2-1 and V is TRBV27; 7 positions agree with TRBD2. The germline V gene encodes CDR1 MNHEY and CDR2 SMNVEV (reference sequence). J lost 6 bases, V lost 2 bases, and 7 bases had no gene match. The CDR3 runs to 15 residues. The CDR3: CASSLGASGGNEQFF. In DNA form, the CDR3 reads TGTGCCAGCAGTTTAGGGGCTAGCGGAGGCAATGAGCAGTTCTTC.

The chain combines TRBV6-1 with TRBJ1-2; the D is unclear. V lost 11 bases and J 2 bases, leaving 18 bases between the germline ends. This CDR3 spans 14 amino acids. Germline-derived CDR1 and CDR2 are MNHNS and SASEGT. CDR3 coding DNA: TGTGCCTCGGACGGGGTCACCCTAAACTATGGCTACACCTTC. Protein sequence: CASDGVTLNYGYTF.

J is TRBJ2-1 and V is TRBV5-4; the match to TRBD2 covers 10 bases. V trimming: 4 bases; J trimming: 3 bases; junction bases outside the gene matches: 4. The CDR3 totals 15 residues. Germline lookup yields CDR1 SGHNT and CDR2 YYREEE (reference sequence). DNA for the CDR3: TGTGCCAGCAGCGATACTAGCGGGATCTACAATGAGCAGTTCTTC. This translates into CASSDTSGIYNEQFF.

This clone was detected only a few times. The CDR3 DNA reads as TGTGCCAGCAGTTCAGATACGCAGTATTTT. The encoded protein is CASSSDTQYF. The chain combines TRBV28 with TRBJ2-3; no reliable D call. Trimming pared 4 bases from V and 4 bases from J, leaving 0 bases between. The CDR3 is made up of 10 amino acids. From germline, CDR1 is MDHEN and CDR2 SYDVKM.

This clone was observed a handful of times. The rearrangement links TRBV21-1 to TRBJ1-2; TRBD1 was called by the table and not checked on the DNA. TRBV21-1 is a pseudogene segment. This CDR3 has 15 amino acids. The chain's CDR3 is CASSKAKDSVYGYTF. As DNA, the CDR3 is TGTGCCAGCAGCAAAGCCAAGGACAGCGTCTATGGCTACACCTTC.

This rearrangement joins TRBV27 to TRBJ1-4; D gene unclear. CDR3 length: 14 residues. V was pared by 5 bases and J by 8 bases, with 15 bases between. Germline CDR1 and CDR2: MNHEY and SMNVEV (reference sequence). For the CDR3, the DNA is TGTGCCAGCAGTCATAAGCCTCTAGGAGAAAAACTGTTTTTT. Residues: CASSHKPLGEKLFF.

A remark on this clone: An end of the junction does not agree with germline; a read error may underlie this. Other DNA sequences within the sample encode an identical CDR3. The chain recombines TRBV5-1 with TRBJ2-5; maybe TRBD2 (6 bases). CDR3 size: 16 residues. Looked up from germline, CDR1 is SGHRS and CDR2 is YFSETQ. In DNA, the CDR3 is TGTGCCAGCAGCTTGGAAGGACTACTATACCAAGAGACCCAGTACTTC. This sequence encodes CASSLEGLLYQETQYF.